A single sample is the source of the 28 T cell receptor beta chains below, sequenced in a study of blood T cells in healthy people across ages. Then a second PCR, running roughly 7 to 12 cycles, was carried out with a sample-barcoded 5' primer and a J-beta primer mix. TCRdb used MiXCR to reprocess the 5' RACE reads, holding one entry per CDR3 protein. The repertoire includes around 650,000 distinct CDR3 sequences, 40% to 50% of them detected once, and 25% to 35% sits in the top ten. Material for sequencing was blood. All receptors come from a man older than 75 in good health.

The chain couples TRBV28 to TRBJ2-3; D may be TRBD2 (6 bases). V lost 3 bases, J lost 6 bases, and 16 bases lay in between. Germline V gene data show CDR1 as MDHEN and CDR2 as SYDVKM. The CDR3 covers 15 residues. CDR3 nucleotide sequence: TGTGCCAGCAGTTTCGGCGGGAATACACAGGATACGCAGTATTTT. Amino acids: CASSFGGNTQDTQYF.

The chain recombines TRBV20-1 with TRBJ2-7, with TRBD1 identical over 8 bases. J lost 2 bases, V lost 5 bases, and 5 bases had no gene match. Germline CDR1 is DFQATT and CDR2 is SNEGSKA (reference sequence). This CDR3 is built from 13 residues. CDR3 residues: CSAEGQDTYEQYF. The CDR3, as DNA: TGCAGTGCTGAGGGACAGGATACCTACGAGCAGTACTTC.

A few counts support this clonotype. The chain recombines TRBV6-2 or TRBV6-3 with TRBJ2-7, with 10 bases matching TRBD2. CDR1 and CDR2 from the germline V gene are MNHEY and SVGEGT. The CDR3 spans 17 residues. J was trimmed by 7 bases and V by 5 bases; bases with no gene match: 17. The CDR3 DNA follows: TGTGCCAGCAGTCGACTAGAGCTCTCACTAGCGGGACGAGAGCAGTACTTC. It specifies CASSRLELSLAGREQYF.

This chain links TRBV7-6 with TRBJ1-1; D is uncertain. Germline-derived CDR1 and CDR2 are SGHVS and FNYEAQ. The length of the CDR3 is 16 residues. V lost 2 bases and J lost 3, with 16 bases in between. CDR3 DNA sequence: TGTGCCAGCAGCTTAATTCCGGACGCTCAGGACACTGAAGCTTTCTTT. This encodes CASSLIPDAQDTEAFF. Complete variable domain (other parts from reference TRBV7-6 and TRBJ1-1): GAGVSQSPRYKVTKRGQDVALRCDPISGHVSLYWYRQALGQGPEFLTYFNYEAQQDKSGLPNDRFSAERPEGSISTLTIQRTEQRDSAMYRCASSLIPDAQDTEAFFGQGTRLTVV.

This clonotype was observed a single time. The V call is TRBV12-3 or TRBV12-4, the J call TRBJ1-6, with 7 bases that match TRBD1. The CDR3 sequence is 16 residues long. With V trimmed by 6 bases and J by 6 bases, 11 bases remained unmatched. CDR3 region: CASSNSGTVGNSPLHF. The CDR3 region has the DNA TGTGCCAGCAGCAATTCCGGGACAGTTGGTAATTCACCCCTCCACTTT.

This clonotype showed up just a few times. The chain couples TRBV19 to TRBJ2-5; perhaps D is TRBD1 or TRBD2 (6 bases each). Germline CDR1 and CDR2: LNHDA and SQIVND (reference sequence). V dropped 5 bases and J dropped 1 base, with 20 bases sitting between them. The CDR3 length is 17 residues. The CDR3 DNA sequence: TGTGCCAGTAGTCCCTCCCCGGGAGACAGGAGCCAAGAGACCCAGTACTTC. Protein product: CASSPSPGDRSQETQYF.

The chain employs TRBV6-2 or TRBV6-3 and TRBJ2-5, with TRBD2 matching over 10 bases. CDR3 length: 14 residues. J lost 4 bases, V lost 2 bases, and 1 base had no gene match. Germline CDR1 reads MNHEY; CDR2 reads SVGEGT. The CDR3 protein is CASSYVAGGETQYF. The CDR3 DNA reads TGTGCCAGCAGTTACGTAGCGGGAGGAGAGACCCAGTACTTC.

The chain is built from TRBV14 and TRBJ2-2; D is ambiguous. V gave up 0 bases and J gave up 5 bases, with 4 bases separating them. Germline V lookup: CDR1 SGHDN, CDR2 FVKESK. The CDR3 contains 13 residues. CDR3 sequence: CASSQDWTGELFF. The CDR3 DNA follows: TGTGCCAGCAGCCAAGATTGGACCGGGGAGCTGTTTTTT.

As regards this clonotype: A much larger clone lies one base from this, so it may be a read error. V is TRBV6-2 or TRBV6-3 and J is TRBJ1-1; D is perhaps TRBD1 (5 bases). Germline V gives CDR1 MNHEY, CDR2 SVGEGT. This CDR3 spans 13 amino acids. Trimming removed 5 bases from V and 11 bases from J, with 18 bases in between. The DNA for the CDR3 is TGTGCCAGCAGTCCTACAAGGGGCCCGCCCGCTTTCTTT. It codes for CASSPTRGPPAFF.

The J gene is TRBJ2-7, the V gene TRBV9, with 9 bases that match TRBD1. The V gene's germline CDR1 is SGDLS and CDR2 YYNGEE. The CDR3 runs 15 residues. J gave up 2 bases and V 3 bases, and 6 bases lay outside the gene matches. The CDR3 DNA follows: TGTGCCAGCAGCGGTGAGGACAGGGGTGCCTACGAGCAGTACTTC. The encoded protein is CASSGEDRGAYEQYF.

This clonotype was picked up a small number of times. The chain uses TRBV7-6 and TRBJ2-3; TRBD2 matches at 11 bases. The length of the CDR3 is 19 residues. Trimming took 1 base from V and 4 from J; bases not matched to a gene: 13. Germline-derived CDR1 and CDR2 are SGHVS and FNYEAQ. This CDR3 is CASSLVLAGGGGGPDTQYF. The CDR3 coding sequence is TGTGCCAGCAGCTTAGTTCTAGCGGGAGGCGGGGGAGGTCCAGATACGCAGTATTTT.

This clonotype was seen more than once but under ten times. The J gene is TRBJ2-3, the V gene TRBV29-1; D is uncertain. The CDR3 has 11 residues. V lost 4 bases and J 5 bases, leaving 7 bases between the germline ends. Germline V lookup: CDR1 SQVTM, CDR2 ANQGSEA. The CDR3 DNA is TGCAGCGTTGTTGTGGGAGATACGCAGTATTTT. It yields the protein CSVVVGDTQYF.

The J gene is TRBJ2-5, the V gene TRBV29-1; a possible D gene is TRBD1 (6 bases). Germline V gene lookup returns CDR1 SQVTM and CDR2 ANQGSEA. This CDR3 contains 14 residues. Trimming removed 8 bases at V and 0 bases at J, with 16 bases between. The chain's CDR3 is CSTVEQGNQETQYF. As DNA, the CDR3 is TGCAGCACCGTAGAACAGGGCAACCAAGAGACCCAGTACTTC.

This clonotype was observed a few times. V gene TRBV7-2 combines with J gene TRBJ2-6; TRBD1 or TRBD2 may be the D gene (5 bases each). This CDR3 has 20 residues. V lost 3 bases and J lost 2, with 23 bases in between. CDR1 is SGHTA and CDR2 is FQGNSA in the germline V gene. The CDR3 sequence: CASSLEESGRVLAGANVLTF. The CDR3 nucleotides are TGTGCCAGCAGCTTGGAGGAGTCGGGCAGGGTTCTCGCTGGGGCCAACGTCCTGACTTTC. The full variable domain, completed using reference TRBV7-2 and TRBJ2-6, is GAGVSQSPSNKVTEKGKDVELRCDPISGHTALYWYRQSLGQGLEFLIYFQGNSAPDKSGLPSDRFSAERTGGSVSTLTIQRTQQEDSAVYLCASSLEESGRVLAGANVLTFGAGSRLTVL.

In the case of this clonotype: One junction end does not reproduce the germline sequence, and a read error may be involved. The V call is TRBV20-1, the J call TRBJ2-1, with 15 bases matching TRBD2. CDR1 DFQATT and CDR2 SNEGSKA come from the germline V gene (reference sequence). This CDR3 comprises 20 residues. Written as DNA, the CDR3 is TGCAGTGCTAGAGTTCCCTCGGGACTAGCGGGAGGCGGGCACTACGATGAGCAGTTCTTC. Encoded protein: CSARVPSGLAGGGHYDEQFF.

Concerning this clonotype: Germline is not matched at one junction end, which may reflect a read error. This chain joins TRBV7-2 and TRBJ2-1; 12 nucleotides match TRBD2. The CDR3 has 15 residues. The germline CDR1 and CDR2 sequences are SGHTA and FQGNSA. CDR3 residues: CASSSGLAGDNKQFF. The CDR3 DNA is TGTGCCAGCAGCTCGGGACTAGCGGGCGACAATAAGCAGTTCTTC.

V usage is TRBV20-1 and J usage is TRBJ1-2; D not certain. Germline CDR1 is DFQATT and CDR2 is SNEGSKA (reference sequence). The CDR3 has 13 amino acids. As DNA, the CDR3 is TGCAGCATGCTTGGGGAAGGAGGGTATGGCTACACCTTC. As protein: CSMLGEGGYGYTF.

Details on this clonotype: Being one base from a much bigger clone, this may be a read error. The V and J genes are TRBV4-3 and TRBJ2-7, with TRBD1 identical over 9 bases. CDR3 length equals 16 residues. The germline V gene has CDR1 LGHNA and CDR2 YSLEER. V lost 0 bases and J lost 7; bases outside the gene matches: 10. The CDR3 reads CASSQDFGTGTNEQYF. The CDR3 coding sequence is TGCGCCAGCAGCCAAGATTTCGGGACAGGGACCAATGAGCAGTACTTC.

The chain uses TRBV7-2 and TRBJ2-5; 7 bases map to TRBD2. The end of the DNA is better explained by TRBJ2-7, so the J call may be wrong. The CDR3 has 16 residues. CDR1 is SGHTA and CDR2 is FQGNSA in the germline V gene. CDR3 in DNA: TGTGCCAGCAGCTTAGGAGGGCTAGCGGCCTCATACGAGCAGTACTTC. Protein sequence: CASSLGGLAASYEQYF.

The CDR3 reads CASSLSGKDTDTQYF. The CDR3 coding sequence is TGTGCCAGCAGCCTGAGCGGGAAAGACACAGATACGCAGTATTTT. The genes are TRBV7-2 and TRBJ2-3; 7 nucleotides align to TRBD2. Germline assignment: CDR1 SGHTA and CDR2 FQGNSA. Losses at the gene ends were 5 bases for V and 2 bases for J; bases not matched to a gene: 7. CDR3 size: 15 residues.

The chain combines TRBV14 with TRBJ1-2; D might be TRBD1 (6 bases). The CDR3 consists of 15 residues. Deletions cut 3 bases from V and 2 bases from J, with 13 bases between. Germline V gives CDR1 SGHDN, CDR2 FVKESK. CDR3 residues: CASSQSRGTNYGYTF. In DNA, the CDR3 is TGTGCCAGCAGCCAGAGCAGGGGCACGAACTATGGCTACACCTTC. The whole variable domain, remainder taken from reference TRBV14 and TRBJ1-2, is EAGVTQFPSHSVIEKGQTVTLRCDPISGHDNLYWYRRVMGKEIKFLLHFVKESKQDESGMPNNRFLAERTGGTYSTLKVQPAELEDSGVYFCASSQSRGTNYGYTFGSGTRLTVV.

This rearrangement joins TRBV6-2 or TRBV6-3 to TRBJ2-7; TRBD1 or TRBD2 may be the D gene (5 bases each). V was clipped by 3 bases and J by 2 bases, with 14 bases between them. Germline V gives CDR1 MNHEY, CDR2 SVGEGT. This CDR3 has 15 residues. Written as DNA, the CDR3 is TGTGCCAGCAGTTATCCGGGACGTATAACCTACGAGCAGTACTTC. As protein: CASSYPGRITYEQYF.

This clonotype was seen repeatedly, ten times or more. The rearrangement joins TRBV7-8 to TRBJ2-7, with 9 bases matching TRBD1. From germline, CDR1 is SGHVS and CDR2 FQNEAQ. The CDR3 length is 16 residues. J lost 0 bases, V lost 1 base, and 4 bases had no gene match. The CDR3 region is CASSLVTGGASYEQYF. The DNA of the CDR3 is TGTGCCAGCAGCTTAGTTACAGGGGGCGCCTCCTACGAGCAGTACTTC.

This clonotype has a handful of counts. The chain has TRBV20-1 and TRBJ2-3, with TRBD2 matching 7 bases. V lost 5 bases, J lost 1 base, and 12 bases stayed unmatched. CDR1 DFQATT and CDR2 SNEGSKA come from the germline V gene (reference sequence). The CDR3 extends over 16 amino acids. CDR3 protein: CSAPLGASGGTDTQYF. In nucleotides, the CDR3 is TGCAGTGCTCCCTTGGGTGCTAGCGGAGGCACAGATACGCAGTATTTT.

In this sample, this clonotype turned up a few times. The chain is built from TRBV27 and TRBJ2-7; D could derive from TRBD1 or TRBD2 (5 bases each). The CDR3 sequence is 15 residues long. Germline CDR1 MNHEY, CDR2 SMNVEV (reference sequence). The ends were cut back, 1 base at V and 3 bases at J, with 13 bases in the middle. CDR3 nucleotides: TGTGCCAGCAGTTTATGGGGGAGTCAGAACTACGAGCAGTACTTC. Amino acids: CASSLWGSQNYEQYF.

The table lists this clonotype with a few counts. V gene TRBV7-8 combines with J gene TRBJ2-2; no reliable D call. The CDR3 is 14 residues long. V was pared by 6 bases and J by 4 bases, with 12 bases between. Germline assignment: CDR1 SGHVS and CDR2 FQNEAQ. The CDR3 reads CASSPRRATGELFF. The CDR3 nucleotides read TGTGCCAGCAGTCCACGGAGAGCCACCGGGGAGCTGTTTTTT.

This clonotype has a handful of counts. V usage is TRBV9 and J usage is TRBJ2-5; a weak D match, TRBD1 (5 bases). Between the trimmed V and J ends, which lost 3 bases and 4 bases, there was a span of 10 bases. The CDR3 has 13 residues. From germline, CDR1 is SGDLS and CDR2 YYNGEE. CDR3 sequence: CASSEGARETQYF. The CDR3, as DNA: TGTGCCAGCAGCGAAGGGGCGAGAGAGACCCAGTACTTC.

The chain employs TRBV4-1 and TRBJ2-1; TRBD1 aligns across 8 bases. Germline lookup yields CDR1 MGHRA and CDR2 YSYEKL. The CDR3 spans 16 residues. Trimming cost V 2 bases and J 6 bases; bases outside gene matches: 9. The CDR3 spells CASSQLDRGFVNEQFF. The CDR3 coding sequence is TGCGCCAGCAGCCAACTCGACAGGGGTTTTGTCAATGAGCAGTTCTTC.